The present T cell receptor beta chain was sequenced within a study of follicular helper T cells after annual influenza vaccination. V was trimmed by 7 bases and J by 4 bases, leaving 16 bases between them. This CDR3 spans 14 amino acids. Germline CDR1 is SGHVS and CDR2 is FQNEAQ. Indicated time point: 2014-2015 season, pre-vaccination. Donors with HIV/AIDS, active malignancy, immunomodulators or active illness were excluded. ICOS+CD38+ and ICOS-CD38- fractions were sorted from non-naive CD4+CXCR5+PD-1+ cells. Data came from immunoSEQ multiplex PCR; TCRdb stores just in-frame clones and leaves some out. The sample lists 8,000 to 8,500 clones, roughly four fifths seen once, with roughly 0.98% in the top ten.

The sample here was CXCR5+ CD38- circulating T follicular helper cells from blood, taken on the day of influenza vaccination. Described subset: circulating Tfh, non-naive CD4+CXCR5+PD-1+ (ICOS+CD38+ or ICOS-CD38-). The V gene is TRBV7-8, the J gene TRBJ1-2; no clear D gene. The sequence was collected from an adult who received the influenza vaccine. CDR3: CASTLSDLGYGYTF. The CDR3 DNA sequence: TGTGCCAGCACCCTTAGCGATCTCGGCTATGGCTACACCTTC. Using reference TRBV7-8 and TRBJ1-2 for the parts outside the CDR3, the full variable domain is GAGVSQSPRYKVAKRGQDVALRCDPISGHVSLFWYQQALGQGPEFLTYFQNEAQLDKSGLPSDRFFAERPEGSVSTLKIQRTQQEDSAVYLCASTLSDLGYGYTFGSGTRLTVV.